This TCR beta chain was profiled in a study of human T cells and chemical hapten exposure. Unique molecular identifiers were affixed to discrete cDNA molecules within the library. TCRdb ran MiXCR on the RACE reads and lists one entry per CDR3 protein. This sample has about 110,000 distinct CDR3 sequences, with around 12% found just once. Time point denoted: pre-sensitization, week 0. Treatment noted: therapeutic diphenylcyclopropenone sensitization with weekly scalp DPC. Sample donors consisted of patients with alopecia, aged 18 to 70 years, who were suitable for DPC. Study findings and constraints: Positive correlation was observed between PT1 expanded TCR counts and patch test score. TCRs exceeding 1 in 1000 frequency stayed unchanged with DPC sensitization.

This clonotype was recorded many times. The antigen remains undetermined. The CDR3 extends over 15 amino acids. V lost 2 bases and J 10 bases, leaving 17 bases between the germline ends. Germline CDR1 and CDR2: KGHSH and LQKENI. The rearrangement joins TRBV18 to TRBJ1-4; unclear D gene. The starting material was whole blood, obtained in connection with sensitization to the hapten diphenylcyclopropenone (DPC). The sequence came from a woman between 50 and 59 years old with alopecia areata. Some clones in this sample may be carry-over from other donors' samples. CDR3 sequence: CASSPSEALEGKLFF. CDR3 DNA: TGTGCCAGCTCACCATCAGAAGCTCTTGAAGGAAAACTGTTTTTT.